This T cell receptor (beta chain) was retrieved from a study of technical replicates of blood from four donors. V lost 6 bases to trimming and J lost 8 bases; unmatched junction nucleotides: 8. Germline V gene lookup returns CDR1 LNHDA and CDR2 SQIVND (reference sequence). CDR3 length equals 15 residues. Clones were sequenced by immunoSEQ multiplex PCR, and TCRdb holds only the in-frame ones, with some missing. The sample holds some 62,000 clones; approximately 87% are singletons and the top ten take over 4.5%. The rearrangement links TRBV19 to TRBJ1-4; 11 bases are shared with TRBD1. The sequence derives from a human donor in good health. Some clones in this sample may be carry-over from other donors' samples. Sequenced sample: PBMCs. This CDR3 is CASSPGTGGFEKLFF. CDR3 nucleotides: TGTGCCAGTAGCCCTGGGACAGGGGGTTTCGAAAAACTGTTTTTT.